This T cell receptor (beta chain) was documented in a study of cytomegalovirus exposure and HLA in healthy donors. About this clone: As yet, its antigen is unknown.

The study, taken as a whole, reports: Sequencing probably produced one cluster of sequence variants that were highly shared.

With 60 Vbeta and 13 Jbeta primers, the PCR was carried out. The data were produced by immunoSEQ multiplex PCR, yet TCRdb's version contains in-frame clones alone and is incomplete. In the table there are around 190,000 clones, 65% to 80% of which are singletons. The CDR3 spans 14 residues. The junction had 2 bases not matched to a gene; V was cut back by 0 bases and J by 4 bases. Looked up from germline, CDR1 is MNHEY and CDR2 is SMNVEV (reference sequence). Input material: PBMCs. The sequence came from a young man in good health and CMV-seropositive. The J gene is TRBJ1-2, the V gene TRBV27, with TRBD1 matching over 7 bases. The CDR3 DNA is TGTGCCAGCAGTTTATCGACAGGGAGCTATGGCTACACCTTC. Its protein product is CASSLSTGSYGYTF.